The clone carrying this TCR beta chain turned up a few times. The antigen remains undetermined. This sample was taken from a study of blood T cells in healthy people across ages. Looking at the study overall: Template switching retrieved approximately one barcoded beta molecule for each two T cells. Study-wide points: Among long-lived donors, naive CD4+ cells were more numerous and diversity higher than in aged donors.

CDR3 length: 17 amino acids. V lost 4 bases and J lost 2, with 15 bases in between. Germline CDR1 reads SEHNR; CDR2 reads FQNEAQ (reference sequence). Together with a sample-barcoded 5' primer, a J-beta primer mix was included in a second PCR lasting about 7 to 11 cycles. A template-switch adaptor containing 12 random nucleotides labeled each cDNA molecule. From the 5' RACE reads, TCRdb called clonotypes with MiXCR, one entry per CDR3 protein. Here the sample spans under 2 million distinct CDR3 sequences, around 36% being singletons. This clonotype was obtained from a woman aged 30 to 39 in good health. Sequencing was performed on blood. This chain uses TRBV7-9 with TRBJ2-6; D is perhaps TRBD1 (5 bases). CDR3 protein: CASSSSREPPGANVLTF. Here the CDR3 DNA reads TGTGCCAGCAGCTCCTCCAGGGAACCGCCTGGGGCCAACGTCCTGACTTTC.